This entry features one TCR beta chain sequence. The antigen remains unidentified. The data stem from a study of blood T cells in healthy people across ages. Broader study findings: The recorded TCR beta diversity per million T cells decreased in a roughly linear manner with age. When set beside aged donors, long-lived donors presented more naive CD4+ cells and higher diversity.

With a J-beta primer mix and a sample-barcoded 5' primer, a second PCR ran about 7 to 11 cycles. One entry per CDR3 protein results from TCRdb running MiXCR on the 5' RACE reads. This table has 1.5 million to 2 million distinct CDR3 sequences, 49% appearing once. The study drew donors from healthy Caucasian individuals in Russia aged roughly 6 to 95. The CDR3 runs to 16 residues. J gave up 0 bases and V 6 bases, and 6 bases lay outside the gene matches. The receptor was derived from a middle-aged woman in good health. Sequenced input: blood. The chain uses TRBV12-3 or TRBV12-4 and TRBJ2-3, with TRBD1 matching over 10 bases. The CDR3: CASRIRGQGSTDTQYF. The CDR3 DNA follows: TGTGCCAGCAGAATAAGGGGACAGGGGAGCACAGATACGCAGTATTTT.